This T cell receptor beta chain is drawn from a study of shared clonotypes between healthy human individuals. Per the original methods: Junction-only sequences produced by ImmunoSEQ had no quality scores, so filtering differed. The method was immunoSEQ multiplex PCR; TCRdb's version includes in-frame clones alone and lacks a portion of them. D and trimming were read from the DNA, whereas the V and J calls and clone size are those reported in that table. Of about 1 million clones in the sample, around 75% were seen once. The receptor's source is a young man in good health. Sequenced: memory CD4+ T cells sorted from blood. As for subset: CD45RA-negative fraction.

The CDR3 region has the DNA TGCGCCAGCAGCCAGGGACTAGCGCGCTCAAATAGCACAGATACGCAGTATTTT. Translating gives CASSQGLARSNSTDTQYF. The chain carries TRBV5-1 and TRBJ2-3; TRBD2 matches 10 bases. Germline V gene sequence: CDR1 SGHRS, CDR2 YFSETQ. This CDR3 has 18 residues. V lost 4 bases to trimming and J lost 0 bases; unmatched junction nucleotides: 11.